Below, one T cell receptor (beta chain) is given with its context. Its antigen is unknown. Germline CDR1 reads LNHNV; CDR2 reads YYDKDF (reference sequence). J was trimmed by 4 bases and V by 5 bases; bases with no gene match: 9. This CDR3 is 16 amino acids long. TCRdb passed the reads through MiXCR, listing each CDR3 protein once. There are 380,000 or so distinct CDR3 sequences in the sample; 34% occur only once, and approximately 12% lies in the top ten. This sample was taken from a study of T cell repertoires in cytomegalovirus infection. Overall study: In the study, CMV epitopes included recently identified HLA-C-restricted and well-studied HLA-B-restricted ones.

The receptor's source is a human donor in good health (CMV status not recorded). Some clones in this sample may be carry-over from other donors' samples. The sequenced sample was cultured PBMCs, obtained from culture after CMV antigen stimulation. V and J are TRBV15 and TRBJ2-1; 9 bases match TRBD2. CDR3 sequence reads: CATSRDRGGVYNEQFF. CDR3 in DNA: TGTGCCACCAGCCGGGATCGCGGGGGGGTGTACAATGAGCAGTTCTTC.